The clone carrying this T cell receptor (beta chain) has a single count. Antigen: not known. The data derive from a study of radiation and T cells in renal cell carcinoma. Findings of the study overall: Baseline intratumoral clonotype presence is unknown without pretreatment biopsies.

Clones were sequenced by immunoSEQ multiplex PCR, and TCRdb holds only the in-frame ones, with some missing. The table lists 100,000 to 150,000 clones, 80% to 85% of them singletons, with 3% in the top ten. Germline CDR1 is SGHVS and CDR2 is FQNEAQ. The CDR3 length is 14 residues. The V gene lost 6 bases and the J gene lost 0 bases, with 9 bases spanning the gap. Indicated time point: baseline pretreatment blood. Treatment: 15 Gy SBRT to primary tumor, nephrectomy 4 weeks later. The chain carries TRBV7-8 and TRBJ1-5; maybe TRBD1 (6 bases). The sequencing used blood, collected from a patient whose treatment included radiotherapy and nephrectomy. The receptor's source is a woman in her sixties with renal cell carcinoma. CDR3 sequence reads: CASSRTDSNQPQHF. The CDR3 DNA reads TGTGCCAGCAGTAGGACAGATAGCAATCAGCCCCAGCATTTT.